The 24 T cell receptor beta chains in this list originate from one sample, sequenced in a study of T cell clonality in common variable immunodeficiency. Findings of the study overall: Reportedly, TCR beta sequences from common variable immunodeficiency showed fewer deletions and N-nucleotide insertions.

Data came from immunoSEQ multiplex PCR; TCRdb stores just in-frame clones and leaves some out. There are 8,500 to 13,000 clones in the sample, none observed a single time. Their target antigens are unknown. The sample taken for sequencing was peripheral blood mononuclear cells. The receptors were sampled from a human donor with common variable immunodeficiency.

This clone was detected a few times. A read error may account for a junction end that differs from germline. The observed sequence ends 3 residues before the CDR3 terminus, with the missing tail filled in from the germline J gene. This sequence joins TRBV7-7 and TRBJ2-1; TRBD2 agrees at 8 bases. The CDR3 covers 15 residues. Germline V gene data show CDR1 as SSHAT and CDR2 as FNYEAQ (reference sequence). CDR3 residues: CASRSSGSRMDEQFF. The sequenced part of the CDR3 DNA is TGTGCTAGCAGGTCGAGCGGGAGCCGAATGGATGAG.

This clone has just a few counts. The read halts 3 residues ahead of the CDR3 end, with the missing end drawn from the germline J gene. This rearrangement joins TRBV19 to TRBJ2-1, with 9 positions matching TRBD2. The V gene's germline CDR1 is LNHDA and CDR2 SQIVND (reference sequence). The V and J ends lost 1 base and 9 bases, in that order; junction bases with no gene match: 7. The CDR3 contains 15 residues. CDR3 sequence: CASSIVPSGKAEQFF. The DNA read from the CDR3 is TGTGCCAGTAGTATAGTGCCTAGCGGGAAAGCTGAG.

By sample fraction, this clone is medium-sized (0.01 to 0.1%). Read sequence stops 3 residues before the CDR3 end, and the germline J gene provides the missing end. This chain joins TRBV2 and TRBJ2-7, with TRBD1 matching 7 bases. The CDR3 has 15 residues. V shed 3 bases, J shed 0 bases, and the junction held 5 bases outside the gene matches. The germline V gene has CDR1 SNHLY and CDR2 FYNNEI. The part of the CDR3 DNA that was read is TGTGCCAGCAGTGACCAGACAGGGAGCTCCTACGAG. It yields the protein CASSDQTGSSYE. The whole CDR3 protein reads CASSDQTGSSYEQYF.

This clone was observed a few times. The observed sequence ends 3 residues before the CDR3 terminus, with the missing tail filled in from the germline J gene. The chain couples TRBV6-2 or TRBV6-3 to TRBJ1-4; weak D call: TRBD1 (6 bases). Germline CDR1 and CDR2: MNHEY and SVGEGT. Trimming removed 6 bases at V and 1 base at J, with 9 bases between. CDR3 size: 14 residues. Incomplete CDR3 DNA: TGTGCCAGCAGCCCACAGGGAACTAATGAAAAA. Its protein product is CASSPQGTNEK. The complete CDR3 sequence is CASSPQGTNEKLFF.

About this clone itself: The read comes to an end 3 residues before the CDR3 does, leaving the germline J gene to fill in the end. This chain connects TRBV29-1 to TRBJ2-5, with 9 nucleotides matching TRBD1. Unmatched junction bases numbered 4, after V lost 7 bases and J lost 1 base. The V gene's germline CDR1 is SQVTM and CDR2 ANQGSEA. The length of the CDR3 is 13 residues. CDR3 bases read: TGCAGCGGGGGACAGGGTCCCCAAGAGACC. Residues: CSGGQGPQET. The complete CDR3 reads CSGGQGPQETQYF.

Concerning this clone: Sequencing ends 3 residues short of the CDR3 end; the germline J gene provides the rest. The J gene is TRBJ1-1, the V gene TRBV7-2, with 7 bases lining up with TRBD1. This CDR3 spans 13 amino acids. Germline CDR1 is SGHTA and CDR2 is FQGNSA. The sequenced CDR3 bases are TGTGCCAGCAGCTTAAGGGCAGGGGGGAGA. This translates into CASSLRAGGR. The full CDR3 protein reads CASSLRAGGRAFF.

In its sample, this clone was seen a few times. The CDR3 here is CASSGRAYQETQYF. The sequenced CDR3 bases are TGTGCCAGCAGTGGGCGGGCCTATCAAGAGACC. The chain employs TRBV2 and TRBJ2-5; the D gene is possibly TRBD2 (5 bases). The read falls 3 residues short of the CDR3 end, and the missing part is taken from the germline J gene. Trimming pared 4 bases from V and 2 bases from J, leaving 11 bases between. The CDR3 has 14 amino acids. Germline V gene sequence: CDR1 SNHLY, CDR2 FYNNEI.

Worth noting for this clone: The CDR3 goes on 3 residues after the read ends, and that part is filled in from the germline J gene. The chain is built from TRBV11-2 and TRBJ2-5, with 8 bases fitting TRBD1. V gave up 2 bases and J gave up 4 bases; unmatched junction bases: 6. CDR3 length: 15 amino acids. Germline V CDR1 and CDR2: SGHAT, FQNNGV. CDR3 bases read: TGTGCCAGCAGCTTAAGTCAGGGGGCGATAGAGACC. Residues: CASSLSQGAIET. The entire CDR3 protein is CASSLSQGAIETQYF.

This clone has a count of ten or more. Read sequence stops 3 residues before the CDR3 end, and the germline J gene provides the missing end. This chain links TRBV29-1 with TRBJ2-1; the match to TRBD2 covers 14 bases. The ends lost 6 bases at V and 6 bases at J; junction bases unmatched: 10. This CDR3 has 16 residues. Germline V gene lookup returns CDR1 SQVTM and CDR2 ANQGSEA. The CDR3 DNA, read in part, is TGCAGCGTCGTCCCGGGACTAGCGGGAGATGTCAATGAG. Its protein is CSVVPGLAGDVNE. In full, the CDR3 is CSVVPGLAGDVNEQFF.

In regard to this clone: The read stops 3 residues short of the end of the CDR3; the missing end is completed from the germline J gene. The V gene is TRBV7-3, the J gene TRBJ2-1; possibly TRBD2 for D (7 bases). Germline V gives CDR1 SGHTA, CDR2 FQGTGA. The CDR3 has 15 amino acids. V was shortened by 6 bases and J by 5 bases, with 17 bases between the two germline ends. The CDR3 region is CASRKRGGADNEQFF. CDR3 DNA (partial): TGTGCCAGCAGAAAAAGGGGGGGAGCCGACAATGAG.

Partial CDR3 DNA: TGTGCCAGTAGTATAGACGCTAGCGGCTACAATGAG. Translated, it gives CASSIDASGYNE. The CDR3 reads in full as CASSIDASGYNEQFF. V gene TRBV19 combines with J gene TRBJ2-1; 7 positions agree with TRBD2. The observed sequence ends 3 residues before the CDR3 terminus, with the missing tail filled in from the germline J gene. V lost 0 bases to trimming and J lost 3 bases; unmatched junction nucleotides: 2. Germline V gene sequence: CDR1 LNHDA, CDR2 SQIVND (reference sequence). The length of the CDR3 is 15 residues.

By sample share, this clone is medium-sized. The CDR3 end is not reached by the read, which stops 3 residues before it; the germline J gene fills it in. This chain connects TRBV5-4 to TRBJ1-1; 7 bases agree with TRBD1. Trimming removed 4 bases from V and 1 base from J; junction bases left unmatched: 4. Germline V gives CDR1 SGHNT, CDR2 YYREEE (reference sequence). This CDR3 is 14 amino acids long. CDR3 DNA (partial): TGTGCCAGCAGCCCAGACAGGGCGAACACTGAA. As protein: CASSPDRANTE. The full CDR3 protein reads CASSPDRANTEAFF. Full variable domain (rest looked up from reference TRBV5-4 and TRBJ1-1): ETGVTQSPTHLIKTRGQQVTLRCSSQSGHNTVSWYQQALGQGPQFIFQYYREEENGRGNFPPRFSGLQFPNYSSELNVNALELDDSALYLCASSPDRANTEAFFGQGTRLTVV.

On this clone itself: The CDR3 end falls 3 residues outside the read, so it is completed with the germline J gene. The chain couples TRBV18 to TRBJ2-1; TRBD2 is a possible D gene (5 bases). The CDR3 totals 15 residues. Germline lookup yields CDR1 KGHSH and CDR2 LQKENI. V was cut by 0 bases and J by 7 bases, with 13 bases left in between. The sequenced part of the CDR3 DNA is TGTGCCAGCTCACCACCAGTCCGAGCGGCTAATGAG. This sequence encodes CASSPPVRAANE. The CDR3 as a whole reads CASSPPVRAANEQFF.

The table lists this clone with a few counts. The read is 3 residues too short to cover the CDR3 end, so that end is filled in from the germline J gene. This chain uses TRBV19 with TRBJ2-5; TRBD2 agrees at 7 bases. From germline, CDR1 is LNHDA and CDR2 SQIVND (reference sequence). V shed 3 bases and J 7 bases; nucleotides not matched to a gene: 5. This CDR3 contains 13 residues. The CDR3 loop reads CASSIGGRVTQYF. The covered CDR3 bases are TGTGCCAGTAGTATTGGGGGGAGGGTGACC.

With respect to this clone: The CDR3 is cut off 3 residues early in the read; its end comes from the germline J gene. V and J are TRBV7-3 and TRBJ2-3, with 8 nucleotides matching TRBD1. This CDR3 spans 12 amino acids. Germline CDR1 is SGHTA and CDR2 is FQGTGA. The CDR3 reads CASSIDRGTQYF. The part of the CDR3 DNA that was read is TGTGCCAGCAGCATTGACAGGGGAACG.

Incomplete CDR3 DNA: TGTGCCAGCTCACCCAGGACAGGGGACTACGAG. It translates to CASSPRTGDYE. The full CDR3 protein is CASSPRTGDYEQYF. The chain uses TRBV18 and TRBJ2-7; 9 nucleotides align to TRBD1. The read is 3 residues too short to cover the CDR3 end, so that end is filled in from the germline J gene. The CDR3 runs 14 residues. The germline gives CDR1 KGHSH, CDR2 LQKENI. V trimming: 3 bases; J trimming: 3 bases; junction bases outside the gene matches: 3.

For this clone: The CDR3 extends 3 residues past the end of the read, so its final part is completed from the germline J gene. The rearrangement uses TRBV6-2 or TRBV6-3 and TRBJ2-2; no clear D. The CDR3 has 17 amino acids. Germline loops: CDR1 MNHEY, CDR2 SVGEGT. The V end lost 2 bases, the J end lost 1 base, and 14 bases lay between the germline ends. Here the CDR3 reads CASSYAYGGLNTGELFF. The covered CDR3 bases are TGTGCCAGCAGTTACGCGTACGGCGGATTGAACACCGGGGAG.

A note on this clone: The read stops 3 residues short of the end of the CDR3; the missing end is completed from the germline J gene. V gene TRBV19 combines with J gene TRBJ2-7; no clear D. Germline-derived CDR1 and CDR2 are LNHDA and SQIVND (reference sequence). The V end lost 4 bases, the J end lost 3 bases, and 4 bases lay between the germline ends. This CDR3 comprises 11 residues. Partial CDR3 DNA: TGTGCCAGTAGTAACGGCTACGAG. Translating it yields CASSNGYE. The complete CDR3 protein is CASSNGYEQYF. Filled out from reference TRBV19 and TRBJ2-7, the complete variable domain reads DGGITQSPKYLFRKEGQNVTLSCEQNLNHDAMYWYRQDPGQGLRLIYYSQIVNDFQKGDIAEGYSVSREKKESFPLTVTSAQKNPTAFYLCASSNGYEQYFGPGTRLTVT.

Only a few counts were recorded for this clone. The read halts 3 residues ahead of the CDR3 end, with the missing end drawn from the germline J gene. This rearrangement joins TRBV6-2 or TRBV6-3 to TRBJ1-6; D gene ambiguous. The V and J ends lost 10 bases and 0 bases respectively, with 10 bases between them. CDR1 is MNHEY and CDR2 is SVGEGT in the germline V gene. The length of the CDR3 is 14 residues. CDR3 in amino acids: CATSSGSYNSPLHF. The sequenced CDR3 bases are TGTGCCACTTCCTCGGGCTCCTATAATTCACCC.

Only a few counts were recorded for this clone. The DNA ends 3 residues before the CDR3 does, and the rest of the CDR3 is filled in from the germline J gene. The chain links TRBV5-1 to TRBJ1-6, with 8 bases identical to TRBD1. CDR3 length: 14 residues. Germline trimming cut 4 bases from V and 10 bases from J; bases unmatched to any gene: 7. Germline V lookup: CDR1 SGHRS, CDR2 YFSETQ. CDR3: CASSPDRERSPLHF. Incomplete CDR3 DNA: TGCGCCAGCAGCCCGGACAGGGAACGCTCACCC.

In regard to this clone: With the read ending 3 residues before the CDR3 end, the germline J gene is used to fill in that end. This chain joins TRBV19 and TRBJ2-1; 8 bases map to TRBD1. There are 15 residues in the CDR3. The V segment lost 3 bases and the J segment 8 bases; nucleotides outside the gene matches: 9. The V gene's germline CDR1 is LNHDA and CDR2 SQIVND (reference sequence). This chain's CDR3 is CASSIGVYRGDEQFF. Partial CDR3 DNA: TGTGCCAGTAGTATTGGGGTATACAGGGGGGATGAG. The complete variable domain, with remaining parts taken from reference TRBV19 and TRBJ2-1, reads DGGITQSPKYLFRKEGQNVTLSCEQNLNHDAMYWYRQDPGQGLRLIYYSQIVNDFQKGDIAEGYSVSREKKESFPLTVTSAQKNPTAFYLCASSIGVYRGDEQFFGPGTRLTVL.

Details on this clone: The CDR3 is cut off 3 residues early in the read; its end comes from the germline J gene. This rearrangement joins TRBV5-1 to TRBJ2-7; 11 nucleotides line up with TRBD1. Germline CDR1 reads SGHRS; CDR2 reads YFSETQ. The CDR3 runs 15 residues. The J segment lost 2 bases and the V segment lost 6 bases, leaving 7 bases of the junction unmatched. CDR3 residues: CASTLGQGAAYEQYF. The part of the CDR3 DNA that was read is TGCGCCAGCACCCTTGGACAGGGGGCCGCCTACGAG.

Comment on this clone: The read finishes 3 residues shy of the CDR3 end, and the germline J gene is used to complete it. The sample holds other DNA sequences that translate to the same CDR3. The rearrangement uses TRBV7-3 and TRBJ2-3; possibly TRBD2 for D (6 bases). Germline CDR1 SGHTA, CDR2 FQGTGA. This CDR3 has 15 residues. Trimming stripped 3 bases from V and 2 bases from J, with 12 bases between. CDR3 DNA, as far as it was read: TGTGCCAGCAGCTTGGTGGGGGGACCCACAGATACG. This translates into CASSLVGGPTDT. The full CDR3 protein reads CASSLVGGPTDTQYF. The full variable domain, rest sourced from reference TRBV7-3 and TRBJ2-3, is GAGVSQTPSNKVTEKGKYVELRCDPISGHTALYWYRQSLGQGPEFLIYFQGTGAADDSGLPNDRFFAVRPEGSVSTLKIQRTERGDSAVYLCASSLVGGPTDTQYFGPGTRLTVL.

This clone has more than one count but fewer than ten. The sequenced fragment ends 3 residues before the CDR3 boundary, so the rest is inferred from the germline J gene. This chain uses TRBV5-1 with TRBJ2-7, with D possibly TRBD1 on 6 matching bases. From germline, CDR1 is SGHRS and CDR2 YFSETQ. The V end lost 3 bases, the J end lost 3 bases, and 10 bases lay between the germline ends. The CDR3 totals 13 residues. The part of the CDR3 DNA that was read is TGCGCCAGCAGCTCCCGGACAGACTACGAG. Amino acids: CASSSRTDYE. The whole CDR3 protein is CASSSRTDYEQYF.